The clone carrying this T cell receptor (beta chain) showed up many times. Its cognate antigen is unknown. This sample is part of a study of tumor-infiltrating lymphocytes in primary liver carcinoma. Whole-study results and caveats: For tumor-adjacent and tumor-blood pairs, overlap was less than that seen for tumor region pairs.

Synthesis of TCR beta cDNA was carried out from 450 to 650 ng total RNA with a constant-region primer. TCR beta libraries came from three nested multiplex PCR rounds using slightly modified ARM-PCR. Both of the initial two PCR rounds ran for 10 cycles and employed TRBV1-TRBV30 forward primers alongside a C-beta reverse primer. MiXCR, applied by TCRdb to the multiplex PCR reads, yields one record per CDR3 protein. The data contain 200,000 or so distinct CDR3 sequences, around 60% of them singletons. The CDR3 has 19 amino acids. V was shortened by 1 base and J by 0 bases, with 21 bases between the two germline ends. Germline V gene sequence: CDR1 MGHRA, CDR2 YSYEKL. Blood RNA originated from unsorted whole blood, with germline DNA additionally extracted. Chronic HBV infection was present, with no prior treatment. The collection of 3 to 4 milliliters of peripheral blood preceded surgery.

This receptor was taken from a woman between 55 and 75 years old with primary liver carcinoma and hepatitis B virus infection. The sample taken for sequencing was peripheral blood. The chain recombines TRBV4-1 with TRBJ1-1; possible D gene TRBD1, 6 bases. The CDR3: CASSQAGWGASPMNTEAFF. In nucleotides, the CDR3 is TGCGCCAGCAGCCAAGCCGGCTGGGGGGCCTCTCCGATGAACACTGAAGCTTTCTTT.